This entry lists 14 T cell receptor beta chains sequenced from one sample in a study of blood T cell repertoires in COVID-19. Using immunoSEQ multiplex PCR, the repertoire was profiled, and TCRdb retains in-frame clones only, with some absent. The sample holds about 200,000 clones, approximately 94% seen once. The sequencing input was peripheral blood. The receptors originated from a man in his thirties or forties with COVID-19, enrolled during active disease.

This rearrangement joins TRBV11-2 to TRBJ2-2, with D unresolved. Germline V gene sequence: CDR1 SGHAT, CDR2 FQNNGV. Trimming removed 5 bases from V and 5 bases from J, with 9 bases in between. The CDR3 spans 13 residues. The CDR3 spells CASSNAGTGELFF. The DNA for the CDR3 is TGTGCCAGCAGCAACGCCGGGACCGGGGAGCTGTTTTTT. The complete variable domain, with remaining parts taken from reference TRBV11-2 and TRBJ2-2, reads EAGVAQSPRYKIIEKRQSVAFWCNPISGHATLYWYQQILGQGPKLLIQFQNNGVVDDSQLPKDRFSAERLKGVDSTLKIQPAKLEDSAVYLCASSNAGTGELFFGEGSRLTVL.

V is TRBV5-1 and J is TRBJ1-4; D perhaps matches TRBD1 (6 bases). The CDR3 loop spans 14 amino acids. Deletions cut 4 bases from V and 6 bases from J, with 13 bases between. Germline assignment: CDR1 SGHRS and CDR2 YFSETQ. The CDR3 coding sequence is TGCGCCAGCAGCACACAGGGAATAGATGAAAAACTGTTTTTT. Amino acids: CASSTQGIDEKLFF.

This rearrangement joins TRBV10-2 to TRBJ1-1; no firm D call. Trimming shortened V by 8 bases and J by 1 base, and 11 bases separated the two germline ends. There are 13 residues in the CDR3. Germline V gives CDR1 WSHSY, CDR2 SAAADI. CDR3 residues: CASSNAGNTEAFF. In nucleotides, the CDR3 is TGCGCCAGCTCTAATGCCGGGAACACTGAAGCTTTCTTT.

A remark on this clone: The same CDR3 is also encoded by other DNA sequences in this sample. V usage is TRBV9 and J usage is TRBJ2-3, with 7 bases fitting TRBD2. The junction had 4 bases not matched to a gene; V was cut back by 0 bases and J by 6 bases. The CDR3 spans 14 residues. CDR1 SGDLS and CDR2 YYNGEE come from the germline V gene. CDR3 amino acids: CASSVGGGGDTQYF. CDR3 sequence (DNA): TGTGCCAGCAGCGTAGGGGGCGGGGGTGATACGCAGTATTTT.

The V call is TRBV27, the J call TRBJ1-6; unclear D gene. The V end lost 4 bases, the J end lost 0 bases, and 4 bases lay between the germline ends. The germline gives CDR1 MNHEY, CDR2 SMNVEV (reference sequence). The CDR3 extends over 14 amino acids. CDR3 residues: CASSYGSYNSPLHF. The CDR3 DNA reads as TGTGCCAGCAGTTACGGCTCCTATAATTCACCCCTCCACTTT.

This CDR3 is CASSGGTGGSEAFF. The CDR3 nucleotides are TGTGCCAGTAGTGGGGGGACAGGGGGCTCTGAAGCTTTCTTT. This chain joins TRBV19 and TRBJ1-1; 12 nucleotides agree with TRBD1. Germline trimming cut 5 bases from V and 6 bases from J; bases unmatched to any gene: 4. The CDR3 runs 14 residues. Germline V gene lookup returns CDR1 LNHDA and CDR2 SQIVND (reference sequence).

The rearrangement links TRBV27 to TRBJ1-1; possibly TRBD1 for D (5 bases). The CDR3 totals 16 residues. The germline CDR1 and CDR2 sequences are MNHEY and SMNVEV (reference sequence). V was pared by 3 bases and J by 4 bases, with 18 bases between. CDR3 bases: TGTGCCAGCAGTTTCGGCCGGACCCCCGGGGGCACTGAAGCTTTCTTT. This encodes CASSFGRTPGGTEAFF.

This chain joins TRBV27 and TRBJ1-1; a possible D gene is TRBD1 (5 bases). Germline-derived CDR1 and CDR2 are MNHEY and SMNVEV (reference sequence). Trimming left V 3 bases short and J 0 bases short, with 8 bases between. The CDR3 loop spans 14 amino acids. The CDR3 sequence: CASSFDSMNTEAFF. The DNA of the CDR3 is TGTGCCAGCAGTTTTGACAGCATGAACACTGAAGCTTTCTTT.

This sequence joins TRBV7-9 and TRBJ2-7; tentatively, D is TRBD2 (5 bases). Per the germline V gene, CDR1 is SEHNR and CDR2 is FQNEAQ (reference sequence). Trimming stripped 1 base from V and 3 bases from J, with 13 bases between. This CDR3 is 15 amino acids long. CDR3 DNA sequence: TGTGCCAGCAGCTTAGAAGCGGTGGGAATCTACGAGCAGTACTTC. Encoded protein: CASSLEAVGIYEQYF.

This clone appeared a few times. J is TRBJ2-7 and V is TRBV18; D may be TRBD1 (6 bases). Germline-derived CDR1 and CDR2 are KGHSH and LQKENI. The CDR3 runs to 15 residues. V gave up 4 bases and J gave up 1 base, with 14 bases separating them. The CDR3 reads CASSHLDGTSYEQYF. The CDR3 DNA is TGTGCCAGCTCACACCTGGACGGGACATCCTACGAGCAGTACTTC.

CDR3: CASSLGWRELSYGYTF. The CDR3 DNA reads TGTGCCAGCAGCTTGGGGTGGAGGGAGTTAAGCTATGGCTACACCTTC. This chain connects TRBV5-6 to TRBJ1-2; D unresolved. Between the trimmed V and J ends, which lost 0 bases and 4 bases, there was a span of 16 bases. The CDR3 is 16 residues long. Germline lookup yields CDR1 SGHDT and CDR2 YYEEEE.

V usage is TRBV12-3 or TRBV12-4 and J usage is TRBJ2-2; 7 positions match TRBD1. The ends lost 5 bases at V and 5 bases at J; junction bases unmatched: 2. The CDR3 has 13 amino acids. The CDR3 nucleotides are TGTGCCAGCAGTGGGACAGAAACCGGGGAGCTGTTTTTT. Translated, it gives CASSGTETGELFF.

V is TRBV5-1 and J is TRBJ1-6, with D perhaps matching TRBD1 (6 bases). Germline V lookup: CDR1 SGHRS, CDR2 YFSETQ. The CDR3 has 16 amino acids. Between the trimmed V and J ends, which lost 0 bases and 7 bases, there was a span of 14 bases. The CDR3 here is CASSLEGGQRNSPLHF. The CDR3 nucleotides read TGCGCCAGCAGCTTGGAGGGGGGGCAGCGGAATTCACCCCTCCACTTT.

The rearrangement links TRBV11-2 to TRBJ2-7; 10 bases line up with TRBD2. The germline CDR1 and CDR2 sequences are SGHAT and FQNNGV. With 5 bases clipped from V and 3 bases from J, the junction kept 7 bases outside the gene matches. The CDR3 sequence is 15 residues long. CDR3 amino acids: CASSVGVAGGYEQYF. CDR3 DNA sequence: TGTGCCAGCAGCGTCGGGGTAGCGGGGGGCTACGAGCAGTACTTC.